This T cell receptor beta chain was identified during a study of blood T cell repertoires in COVID-19. Across the study: T cells, B-cell-depleted T cells, or PBMCs provided the cDNA or gDNA that served as material.

Clones were sequenced by immunoSEQ multiplex PCR, and TCRdb holds only the in-frame ones, with some missing. The table lists around 180,000 clones, 70% to 90% of them singletons. Germline values: CDR1 MNHEY, CDR2 SVGAGI. This CDR3 is built from 16 residues. After removal of 3 bases from V and 3 bases from J, the junction contained 5 bases not matched to a gene. Sequenced input: peripheral blood. The source of this sequence is a man aged 65 to 85 with active or convalescent COVID-19. V is TRBV6-5 and J is TRBJ1-6; the match to TRBD1 covers 7 bases. The CDR3 nucleotides read TGTGCCAGCAGTTATGGGACAGCGCACTATAATTCACCCCTCCACTTT. Its translation is CASSYGTAHYNSPLHF.